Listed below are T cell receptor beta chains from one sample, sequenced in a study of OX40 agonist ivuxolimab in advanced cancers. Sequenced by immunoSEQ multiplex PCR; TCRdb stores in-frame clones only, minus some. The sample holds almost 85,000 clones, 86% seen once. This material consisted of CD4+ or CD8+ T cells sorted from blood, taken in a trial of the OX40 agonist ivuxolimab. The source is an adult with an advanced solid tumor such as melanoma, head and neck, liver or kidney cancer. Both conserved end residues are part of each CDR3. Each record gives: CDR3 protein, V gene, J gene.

CASSPHDRGRYGYTF	TRBV19	TRBJ1-2
CASRQGNTGELFF	TRBV5-1	TRBJ2-2
CASSLAQGSGTNEKLFF	TRBV5-8	TRBJ1-4
CASSRLGRTEAFF	TRBV6-5	TRBJ1-1
CASHSGLGYTF	TRBV28	TRBJ1-2
CASSQSRQTPYGYTF	TRBV16	TRBJ1-2
CASSLDISSYEQYF	TRBV19	TRBJ2-7
CASSLAGAGQPQHF	TRBV5-1	TRBJ1-5
CASSQTSGSYEQYF	TRBV18	TRBJ2-7
CASSERPPRRYEQYF	TRBV2	TRBJ2-7
CSVDLQGKNIQYF	TRBV29-1	TRBJ2-4
CASSLSWGGYSGNTIYF	TRBV5-1	TRBJ1-3